This T cell receptor beta chain was recovered during a study of sequential checkpoint blockade in melanoma. For the study at large: Patients were randomized 1:1 to nivolumab-then-ipilimumab or ipilimumab-then-nivolumab first-line. Around 21 patients had tumor biopsies before treatment and at week 13. Maintenance nivolumab came after either treatment sequence.

Only in-frame clones appear in the TCRdb table, and some are missing; sequencing was by immunoSEQ multiplex PCR. This sample has about 3,800 clones, with approximately 23% found just once. Sample treatment: randomized to nivolumab then ipilimumab (arm A) or the reverse (arm B). A note on this clone: The antigen is not known.

Study findings and constraints: Tumor T-cell fraction and clonality correlated with PD-L1 and CD8+ counts.

This sequence was found in a human donor with melanoma. The sequencing here drew on tumor tissue (inferred from file names), taken from a patient given nivolumab and ipilimumab in sequence.

CDR3 amino acids: CASSSLIGLARGQAETQYF. DNA of the CDR3: TGCGCCAGCAGCTCTCTTATAGGACTAGCTAGGGGCCAAGCAGAGACCCAGTACTTC. The genes are TRBV5-1 and TRBJ2-5; 8 bases align to TRBD2. V was pared by 3 bases and J by 4 bases, with 20 bases of the junction left unmatched. The CDR3 runs to 19 residues. Germline V gene sequence: CDR1 SGHRS, CDR2 YFSETQ.